This T cell receptor (beta chain) was profiled in a study of beta chain features in type 1 diabetes. About the research overall: Sorted cell examination encompassed about 110 million cells across all samples. Study outcomes and limitations: When Type 1 diabetes patients were examined, their TCRB CDR3s proved moderately but significantly shorter in all four CD4+ subsets. Cells with high TCR expression could be over-represented by cDNA sequencing.

The ends lost 5 bases at V and 1 base at J; junction bases unmatched: 10. This CDR3 has 17 residues. CDR1 MDHEN and CDR2 SYDVKM come from the germline V gene. Researchers reported sorting CD4+ naive, central memory, regulatory and stem cell-like memory cells via CD45RO/CCR7/CD25/CD127/CD95/CD27. This clone was found a few times. Its cognate antigen is unknown. Isolated RNA was reverse transcribed in full, so expressed TCRB transcripts were sequenced. The method was immunoSEQ multiplex PCR; TCRdb's version includes in-frame clones alone and lacks a portion of them. Of 200,000 to 250,000 clones listed, 9% to 10% were seen once; the top ten hold around 0.037%.

This clonotype originated in a woman younger than 30 in good health. Source material: naive CD4+ T cells from blood. The V and J genes are TRBV28 and TRBJ2-1; 8 bases agree with TRBD2. The DNA of the CDR3 is TGTGCCAGCAGTAACCAAGCAGCGGGGGCGTCCTACAATGAGCAGTTCTTC. It specifies CASSNQAAGASYNEQFF.